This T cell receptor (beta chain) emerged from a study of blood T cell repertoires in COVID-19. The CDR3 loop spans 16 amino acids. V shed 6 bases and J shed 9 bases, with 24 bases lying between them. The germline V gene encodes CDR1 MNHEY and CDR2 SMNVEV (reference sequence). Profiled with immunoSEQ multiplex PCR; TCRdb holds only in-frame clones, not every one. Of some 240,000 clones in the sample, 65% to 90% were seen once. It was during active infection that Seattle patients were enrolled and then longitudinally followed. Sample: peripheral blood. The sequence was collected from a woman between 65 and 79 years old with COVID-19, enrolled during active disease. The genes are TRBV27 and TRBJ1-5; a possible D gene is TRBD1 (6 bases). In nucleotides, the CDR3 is TGTGCCAGCAGCGCTTTACCACCACAGGGTGTAGGGCCCCAGCATTTT. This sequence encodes CASSALPPQGVGPQHF.